These 29 T cell receptor beta chains originate from one sample sequenced in a study of T cells in Graves' hyperthyroidism and ophthalmopathy. RNA transcripts gave rise to amplified TCR beta CDR3 regions. The TCR CDR3 first-round RT-PCR relied on the HTBI primer set. TCRdb analysed the multiplex PCR reads with MiXCR anew, one entry per CDR3 protein. In the table there are hundreds of thousands of distinct CDR3 sequences, around 24% of which are singletons. Sequenced material: blood. Receptors were obtained from a woman in her 30s with Graves' ophthalmopathy.

This clonotype was recorded at least ten times. The chain is built from TRBV11-2 and TRBJ1-5; TRBD1 matches 8 bases. This CDR3 comprises 16 residues. V trimming: 2 bases; J trimming: 4 bases; junction bases outside the gene matches: 7. CDR1 is SGHAT and CDR2 is FQNNGV in the germline V gene. The chain's CDR3 is CASSLSYRGTNQPQHF. DNA of the CDR3: TGTGCCAGCAGCTTATCCTACAGGGGGACTAATCAGCCCCAGCATTTT.

This clonotype was seen many times. V usage is TRBV11-2 and J usage is TRBJ1-3; D is possibly TRBD1 (5 bases). Trimming shortened V by 5 bases and J by 1 base, and 9 bases separated the two germline ends. Germline CDR1 SGHAT, CDR2 FQNNGV. This CDR3 has 14 amino acids. The CDR3 reads CASSETASGNTIYF. For the CDR3, the DNA is TGTGCCAGCAGCGAGACAGCGTCTGGAAACACCATATATTTT.

The V gene is TRBV7-6, the J gene TRBJ2-7, with D possibly TRBD1 on 7 matching bases. The germline V gene has CDR1 SGHVS and CDR2 FNYEAQ. There are 16 residues in the CDR3. The V end lost 5 bases, the J end lost 2 bases, and 19 bases lay between the germline ends. The CDR3 protein is CASSLKTGRMAYEQYF. DNA for the CDR3: TGTGCCAGCAGCCTGAAGACAGGGAGGATGGCCTACGAGCAGTACTTC.

The chain recombines TRBV6-5 with TRBJ2-2; weak D call: TRBD2 (5 bases). The V and J ends lost 2 bases and 3 bases respectively, with 7 bases between them. This CDR3 spans 14 amino acids. Looked up from germline, CDR1 is MNHEY and CDR2 is SVGAGI. The CDR3 reads CASSYRRYTGELFF. The CDR3 nucleotides are TGTGCCAGCAGTTACCGGAGGTACACCGGGGAGCTGTTTTTT.

Many counts were recorded for this clonotype. J is TRBJ2-7 and V is TRBV11-3; no clear D gene. CDR1 SGHNT and CDR2 YENEEA come from the germline V gene. CDR3 length: 13 residues. Trimming left V 5 bases short and J 3 bases short, with 11 bases between. The CDR3 DNA is TGTGCCAGCAGCCCCGGGCCGGACTACGAGCAGTACTTC. Translating it yields CASSPGPDYEQYF.

This chain links TRBV5-1 with TRBJ2-7; D possibly corresponds to TRBD1 (5 bases). Germline-derived CDR1 and CDR2 are SGHRS and YFSETQ. V lost 5 bases and J lost 3, with 15 bases in between. The CDR3 is made up of 14 amino acids. The CDR3 loop reads CASSLRASGYEQYF. CDR3 bases: TGCGCCAGCAGTCTCAGGGCTTCAGGCTACGAGCAGTACTTC.

This chain connects TRBV7-2 to TRBJ2-5, with 9 nucleotides matching TRBD1. Losses at the gene ends were 5 bases for V and 5 bases for J; bases not matched to a gene: 9. The CDR3 length is 15 residues. Germline values: CDR1 SGHTA, CDR2 FQGNSA. This chain's CDR3 is CASSLRTGDWETQYF. The CDR3 DNA reads as TGTGCCAGCAGCCTTAGGACAGGGGATTGGGAGACCCAGTACTTC.

This clonotype was counted only a few times. The genes are TRBV18 and TRBJ2-5, with D hard to call. The V end was cut by 3 bases, the J end by 1 base, with 9 bases between. The length of the CDR3 is 14 residues. Germline CDR1 KGHSH, CDR2 LQKENI. The CDR3 DNA follows: TGTGCCAGCTCACCCGGGTGGGTCCAAGAGACCCAGTACTTC. This encodes CASSPGWVQETQYF.

This chain connects TRBV6-4 to TRBJ2-7; 8 bases are shared with TRBD2. The germline gives CDR1 MRHNA, CDR2 SNTAGT. The CDR3 is made up of 15 amino acids. V was pared by 9 bases and J by 2 bases, with 12 bases of the junction left unmatched. The CDR3 DNA follows: TGTGCCAGTAATAAAACGGGAGGGGGGGCCTACGAGCAGTACTTC. This sequence encodes CASNKTGGGAYEQYF.

This clonotype was counted many times. This chain links TRBV30 with TRBJ1-1; D might be TRBD1 (5 bases). Germline lookup yields CDR1 GTSNPN and CDR2 SVGIG (reference sequence). CDR3 length: 17 amino acids. V lost 0 bases and J 1 base, leaving 18 bases between the germline ends. CDR3 in DNA: TGTGCCTGGAGTGTACGGGGATGGGCAGGGCGGAACACTGAAGCTTTCTTT. Translating it yields CAWSVRGWAGRNTEAFF.

The chain links TRBV18 to TRBJ2-7; TRBD1 matches at 7 bases. This CDR3 has 15 residues. With 0 bases clipped from V and 9 bases from J, the junction kept 11 bases outside the gene matches. Germline V CDR1 and CDR2: KGHSH, LQKENI. The DNA of the CDR3 is TGTGCCAGCTCACCACCGACAGGGCCCAAATTTCGGCAGTACTTC. It yields the protein CASSPPTGPKFRQYF.

Ten or more counts support this clonotype. This chain links TRBV5-1 with TRBJ2-7, with D hard to call. Trimming stripped 1 base from V and 7 bases from J, with 18 bases between. The CDR3 runs 15 residues. Germline V gene lookup returns CDR1 SGHRS and CDR2 YFSETQ. The CDR3, as DNA: TGCGCCAGCAGCTTGTCGGGCAGGATGGTAGAGGAGCAGTACTTC. Its translation is CASSLSGRMVEEQYF.

The chain combines TRBV9 with TRBJ1-2; D unclear. V dropped 3 bases and J dropped 8 bases, with 14 bases sitting between them. CDR3 length: 13 amino acids. Germline V gene lookup returns CDR1 SGDLS and CDR2 YYNGEE. CDR3 DNA sequence: TGTGCCAGCAGCGCCGACCCGACACGGGGCTACACCTTC. This sequence encodes CASSADPTRGYTF.

This clonotype showed up many times. CDR3 region: CASSDTGEETQYF. CDR3 bases: TGTGCCAGCAGCGACACAGGGGAAGAGACCCAGTACTTC. The rearrangement uses TRBV6-2 or TRBV6-3 and TRBJ2-5, with 7 bases fitting TRBD1. V lost 6 bases to trimming and J lost 3 bases; unmatched junction nucleotides: 4. Germline V CDR1 and CDR2: MNHEY, SVGEGT. The CDR3 length is 13 residues.

The sample holds a few counts of this clonotype. This CDR3 is CASSPGPPSQPQHF. CDR3 nucleotide sequence: TGTGCCAGTAGTCCAGGACCCCCGAGTCAGCCCCAGCATTTT. The V gene is TRBV19, the J gene TRBJ1-5; D is uncertain. Germline V lookup: CDR1 LNHDA, CDR2 SQIVND (reference sequence). CDR3 length: 14 residues. V lost 5 bases to trimming and J lost 6 bases, with 14 bases between them.

The V call is TRBV19, the J call TRBJ1-1; D gene unclear. Germline assignment: CDR1 LNHDA and CDR2 SQIVND (reference sequence). This CDR3 has 16 residues. V dropped 3 bases and J dropped 4 bases, with 18 bases sitting between them. CDR3 protein: CASSMLTRWGITEAFF. As DNA, the CDR3 is TGTGCCAGTAGTATGCTAACACGGTGGGGTATCACTGAAGCTTTCTTT.

V usage is TRBV20-1 and J usage is TRBJ1-1, with D unclear. The V gene's germline CDR1 is DFQATT and CDR2 SNEGSKA (reference sequence). The CDR3 has 14 amino acids. Trimming took 5 bases from V and 2 from J, leaving 15 bases between them. The CDR3 loop is CSARGGSLNTEAFF. The CDR3 nucleotides read TGCAGTGCTCGCGGTGGGTCACTAAACACTGAAGCTTTCTTT.

This clonotype appeared many times. The chain is built from TRBV6-2 or TRBV6-3 and TRBJ1-2; a weak D match, TRBD1 (6 bases). This CDR3 region has 13 residues. The V gene's germline CDR1 is MNHEY and CDR2 SVGEGT. With 6 bases removed from V and 7 bases from J, the gap between germline ends came to 15 bases. The CDR3 DNA follows: TGTGCCAGCAGGTACAGGGATGACTGTGGCTACACCTTC. This encodes CASRYRDDCGYTF.

The chain employs TRBV7-9 and TRBJ2-7, with D unresolved. The ends were cut back, 7 bases at V and 3 bases at J, with 16 bases in the middle. The CDR3 is 14 residues long. Germline-derived CDR1 and CDR2 are SEHNR and FQNEAQ (reference sequence). Here the CDR3 DNA reads TGTGCCAGCACCACCCACCAGGCTCACTACGAGCAGTACTTC. Its protein is CASTTHQAHYEQYF.

This clonotype occurred many times. The chain joins TRBV12-3 or TRBV12-4 to TRBJ2-5, with a possible D match to TRBD2 (5 bases). The CDR3 runs to 13 residues. V gave up 3 bases and J gave up 5 bases, with 10 bases separating them. The CDR3 sequence: CASSFPGSETQYF. Written as DNA, the CDR3 is TGTGCCAGCAGTTTTCCGGGATCGGAGACCCAGTACTTC.

This clonotype was counted many times. The rearrangement links TRBV6-2 or TRBV6-3 to TRBJ2-7; D possibly corresponds to TRBD2 (6 bases). Trimming left V 0 bases short and J 4 bases short, with 13 bases between. This CDR3 spans 15 amino acids. The germline gives CDR1 MNHEY, CDR2 SVGEGT. This chain's CDR3 is CASSYSWTTLYEQYF. DNA of the CDR3: TGTGCCAGCAGTTACTCATGGACTACCCTGTACGAGCAGTACTTC.

There are a few counts of this clonotype. This chain connects TRBV27 to TRBJ2-7; D uncertain. The CDR3 contains 15 residues. The germline gives CDR1 MNHEY, CDR2 SMNVEV (reference sequence). Deletions cut 1 base from V and 0 bases from J, with 10 bases between. CDR3 DNA: TGTGCCAGCAGTTTATTGTCAGGTCTCTCCTACGAGCAGTACTTC. It codes for CASSLLSGLSYEQYF.

This clonotype was detected ten times or more. The chain recombines TRBV6-2 or TRBV6-3 with TRBJ1-5; TRBD1 might be the D (5 bases). CDR3 length equals 13 residues. Germline V CDR1 and CDR2: MNHEY, SVGEGT. CDR3 sequence (DNA): TGTGCAACCGACGGATGGGACCATCAGCCCCAGCATTTT. This encodes CATDGWDHQPQHF.

This clonotype was recorded many times. The gene calls are TRBV2 and TRBJ2-7; 10 nucleotides agree with TRBD2. J was trimmed by 9 bases and V by 4 bases; bases with no gene match: 9. This CDR3 is 14 amino acids long. The germline V gene encodes CDR1 SNHLY and CDR2 FYNNEI. Here the CDR3 reads CASSAQTSGLGQYF. In DNA form, the CDR3 reads TGTGCCAGCAGTGCCCAGACTAGCGGGCTCGGGCAGTACTTC.

This clonotype was recorded at least ten times. This rearrangement joins TRBV19 to TRBJ1-2; D ambiguous. This CDR3 region has 12 residues. CDR1 LNHDA and CDR2 SQIVND come from the germline V gene (reference sequence). V was trimmed by 3 bases and J by 5 bases, leaving 7 bases between them. The CDR3 DNA sequence: TGTGCCAGTAGTATCACCGGTTATGGCTACACCTTC. This encodes CASSITGYGYTF.

The rearrangement links TRBV30 to TRBJ1-2; D ambiguous. The CDR3 loop spans 13 amino acids. Germline assignment: CDR1 GTSNPN and CDR2 SVGIG (reference sequence). The V end was cut by 0 bases, the J end by 5 bases, with 10 bases between. The CDR3 loop reads CAWSVLFPYGYTF. As DNA, the CDR3 is TGTGCCTGGAGTGTCCTGTTCCCTTATGGCTACACCTTC.

The CDR3 sequence is CASGLSSSGQVYEQYF. CDR3 DNA: TGTGCTAGTGGTTTGTCCTCCTCGGGACAGGTCTACGAGCAGTACTTC. The J gene is TRBJ2-7, the V gene TRBV12-5; 8 bases fit TRBD1. Germline assignment: CDR1 LGHNT and CDR2 FRNRAP. The CDR3 has 16 amino acids. V lost 2 bases to trimming and J lost 3 bases; unmatched junction nucleotides: 9. The full variable domain, in which reference TRBV12-5 and TRBJ2-7 provide the parts outside the CDR3, is DARVTQTPRHKVTEMGQEVTMRCQPILGHNTVFWYRQTMMQGLELLAYFRNRAPLDDSGMPKDRFSAEMPDATLATLKIQPSEPRDSAVYFCASGLSSSGQVYEQYFGPGTRLTVT.

The chain links TRBV20-1 to TRBJ2-3; D remains unclear. Germline-derived CDR1 and CDR2 are DFQATT and SNEGSKA (reference sequence). The CDR3 totals 16 residues. V gave up 6 bases and J gave up 4 bases, with 23 bases separating them. The CDR3 is CSASRRGRLRSDTQYF. DNA of the CDR3: TGCAGTGCCTCCCGCCGAGGCCGCCTGCGTTCAGATACGCAGTATTTT.

V gene TRBV28 combines with J gene TRBJ2-7; perhaps D is TRBD1 or TRBD2 (6 bases each). Germline values: CDR1 MDHEN, CDR2 SYDVKM. V was trimmed by 7 bases and J by 2 bases, leaving 18 bases between them. The length of the CDR3 is 15 residues. The CDR3 DNA is TGTGCCAGCAAAAAAATGCCGGGGGCGGCCTACGAGCAGTACTTC. This gives the protein CASKKMPGAAYEQYF.